This T cell receptor (beta chain) was captured by sequencing in a study of beta chain features in type 1 diabetes. The overall study: Taken together, all samples contributed 90 million to 140 million examined sorted cells. General study points: Although PCR might favor shorter templates, it would do so equally in patients and controls.

Sequencing targeted expressed TCRB transcripts, as all isolated RNA had been reverse transcribed. Some clones are missing from TCRdb's copy, which holds only in-frame ones; the method was immunoSEQ multiplex PCR. The table records about 130,000 clones, just over 9% of them present only once. Sorting based on CD45RO/CCR7/CD25/CD127/CD95/CD27 separated CD4+ naive, central memory, regulatory and stem cell-like memory cells. This clone was detected only a few times. Its target is not known. This receptor was taken from a man aged 18 to 35 in good health. Sequenced material: central memory CD4+ T cells from blood.

The CDR3 coding sequence is TGTGCCAGTAGTATATTCGGACAGGAATATGGCTACACCTTC. It codes for CASSIFGQEYGYTF. The rearrangement links TRBV19 to TRBJ1-2; 7 bases fit TRBD1. Germline V CDR1 and CDR2: LNHDA, SQIVND (reference sequence). The CDR3 sequence is 14 residues long. V lost 2 bases, J lost 5 bases, and 5 bases stayed unmatched.